A selection of T cell receptor beta chains follows, all from one sample in a study of cytomegalovirus exposure and HLA in healthy donors. The data were produced by immunoSEQ multiplex PCR, yet TCRdb's version contains in-frame clones alone and is incomplete. The sample gives roughly 100,000 clones, approximately 90% of which show up once; around 4.1% is in the top ten. Sequencing was performed on PBMCs. The receptors were sampled from a woman between 18 and 29 years old in good health and CMV-seropositive. CDR3s include the opening cysteine and the closing phenylalanine or tryptophan. The order of the fields is D gene, J gene, clone size, CDR3 length, V gene, CDR3 DNA, CDR3 protein. D genes are given only for firm matches. For some rows the clone size is stated as once, few or many, or as a class when expanded; others skip it.

D gene: -; J gene: TRBJ2-3; clone size: -; CDR3 length: 14; V gene: TRBV5-6; CDR3 DNA: TGTGCCAGCAGCCACACGGGGAGCACAGATACGCAGTATTTT; CDR3 protein: CASSHTGSTDTQYF
D gene: -; J gene: TRBJ1-5; clone size: -; CDR3 length: 14; V gene: TRBV5-4; CDR3 DNA: TGTGCCAGCAGCTTGTTGGGCCCCAATCAGCCCCAGCATTTT; CDR3 protein: CASSLLGPNQPQHF
D gene: -; J gene: TRBJ2-1; clone size: -; CDR3 length: 14; V gene: TRBV5-1; CDR3 DNA: TGCGCCAGTAAAGGAGCCGGAAACTACAATGAGCAGTTCTTC; CDR3 protein: CASKGAGNYNEQFF
D gene: -; J gene: TRBJ1-3; clone size: -; CDR3 length: 14; V gene: TRBV5-6; CDR3 DNA: TGTGCCAGCAGCTTAAGCAACTCTGGAAACACCATATATTTT; CDR3 protein: CASSLSNSGNTIYF
D gene: -; J gene: TRBJ1-1; clone size: once; CDR3 length: 14; V gene: TRBV5-1; CDR3 DNA: TGCGCCAGCAGCTCACAAGGCGGGGGATCTGAAGCTTTCTTT; CDR3 protein: CASSSQGGGSEAFF
D gene: TRBD2; J gene: TRBJ2-1; clone size: -; CDR3 length: 16; V gene: TRBV30; CDR3 DNA: TGTGCCTGGAGTAGAGGGGCTAGCGGGAGACCCAATGAGCAGTTCTTC; CDR3 protein: CAWSRGASGRPNEQFF
D gene: -; J gene: TRBJ2-7; clone size: -; CDR3 length: 11; V gene: TRBV6-5; CDR3 DNA: TGTGCCAGCAGCTATTCCGGGGAGCAGTACTTC; CDR3 protein: CASSYSGEQYF
D gene: -; J gene: TRBJ2-7; clone size: -; CDR3 length: 15; V gene: TRBV28; CDR3 DNA: TGTGCCAGCAGTTTGGGGGGGCAGGGGCGCGACGAGCAGTACTTC; CDR3 protein: CASSLGGQGRDEQYF
D gene: TRBD1; J gene: TRBJ2-7; clone size: -; CDR3 length: 15; V gene: TRBV27; CDR3 DNA: TGTGCCAGCAGTTTTTCGGCGCAGGGGGCACACGAGCAGTACTTC; CDR3 protein: CASSFSAQGAHEQYF
D gene: -; J gene: TRBJ2-1; clone size: -; CDR3 length: 15; V gene: TRBV7-6; CDR3 DNA: TGTGCCAGCAGCTTGACAGGAGACACCTACAATGAGCAGTTCTTC; CDR3 protein: CASSLTGDTYNEQFF
D gene: TRBD1; J gene: TRBJ2-6; clone size: -; CDR3 length: 17; V gene: TRBV29-1; CDR3 DNA: TGCAGCGTTCCCCGGGACAGGGGCCGATCTGGGGCCAACGTCCTGACTTTC; CDR3 protein: CSVPRDRGRSGANVLTF
D gene: TRBD2; J gene: TRBJ2-7; clone size: -; CDR3 length: 15; V gene: TRBV5-1; CDR3 DNA: TGCGCCAGCAGCTTTAACGGGGGGGAAATCTACGAGCAGTACTTC; CDR3 protein: CASSFNGGEIYEQYF
D gene: -; J gene: TRBJ1-3; clone size: -; CDR3 length: 18; V gene: TRBV7-9; CDR3 DNA: TGTGCCAGCAGCTTAATTTTACGGGGTGTTAGCGGAATATACACCATATATTTT; CDR3 protein: CASSLILRGVSGIYTIYF
D gene: -; J gene: TRBJ2-2; clone size: -; CDR3 length: 15; V gene: TRBV11-3; CDR3 DNA: TGTGCCAGCAGCTTAGCAGGACAGTCCACCGGGGAGCTGTTTTTT; CDR3 protein: CASSLAGQSTGELFF
D gene: TRBD1; J gene: TRBJ1-1; clone size: -; CDR3 length: 14; V gene: TRBV19; CDR3 DNA: TGTGCCAGTAGTATGGACAGGGACACCACTGAAGCTTTCTTT; CDR3 protein: CASSMDRDTTEAFF
D gene: TRBD1; J gene: TRBJ1-3; clone size: -; CDR3 length: 16; V gene: TRBV30; CDR3 DNA: TGTGCCTGGAGCCTATCAGGGGGACAATCCGGAAACACCATATATTTT; CDR3 protein: CAWSLSGGQSGNTIYF
D gene: -; J gene: TRBJ1-1; clone size: -; CDR3 length: 15; V gene: TRBV11-3; CDR3 DNA: TGTGCCAGCAGCTTACTAAATTCAGGGAAAGGGGAAGCTTTCTTT; CDR3 protein: CASSLLNSGKGEAFF
D gene: -; J gene: TRBJ2-6; clone size: -; CDR3 length: 19; V gene: TRBV21-1; CDR3 DNA: TGTGCCAGCAGCTTGTCGACAGGGGGGCCCGTCTCTGGGGCCAACGTCCTGACTTTC; CDR3 protein: CASSLSTGGPVSGANVLTF
D gene: -; J gene: TRBJ2-7; clone size: -; CDR3 length: 17; V gene: TRBV28; CDR3 DNA: TGTGCCAGCAGACACACAGGGCTCCTGGCCCATATCTACGAGCAGTACTTC; CDR3 protein: CASRHTGLLAHIYEQYF
D gene: -; J gene: TRBJ2-1; clone size: -; CDR3 length: 17; V gene: TRBV5-1; CDR3 DNA: TGCGCCAGCAGCTTACGATCCACGGGGGGCCGCCTTAATGAGCAGTTCTTC; CDR3 protein: CASSLRSTGGRLNEQFF
D gene: TRBD2; J gene: TRBJ2-1; clone size: -; CDR3 length: 14; V gene: TRBV2; CDR3 DNA: TGTGCCAGCAGGACTAGCGGCTCCTACAATGAGCAGTTCTTC; CDR3 protein: CASRTSGSYNEQFF
D gene: TRBD2; J gene: TRBJ2-2; clone size: -; CDR3 length: 15; V gene: TRBV11-1; CDR3 DNA: TGTGCCAGCAGCAAAATAGCGGGAGTTCCCGGGGAGCTGTTTTTT; CDR3 protein: CASSKIAGVPGELFF
D gene: TRBD1; J gene: TRBJ2-5; clone size: -; CDR3 length: 14; V gene: TRBV28; CDR3 DNA: TGTGCCAGCAGTATAACAGGGGGCCGGGAGACCCAGTACTTC; CDR3 protein: CASSITGGRETQYF
D gene: -; J gene: TRBJ1-4; clone size: -; CDR3 length: 15; V gene: TRBV14; CDR3 DNA: TGTGCCAGCAGCCCCACCACAGGTTTTTTTGGGAAACTGTTTTTT; CDR3 protein: CASSPTTGFFGKLFF
D gene: TRBD2; J gene: TRBJ2-2; clone size: -; CDR3 length: 15; V gene: TRBV14; CDR3 DNA: TGTGCCAGCAGTCCCGGACTAGCGGGGACCGGGGAGCTGTTTTTT; CDR3 protein: CASSPGLAGTGELFF
D gene: TRBD1; J gene: TRBJ1-3; clone size: -; CDR3 length: 17; V gene: TRBV10-3; CDR3 DNA: TGTGCCATCAGTGAGTCAACAGGGGGTTACTCTGGAAACACCATATATTTT; CDR3 protein: CAISESTGGYSGNTIYF
D gene: TRBD1; J gene: TRBJ2-1; clone size: -; CDR3 length: 17; V gene: TRBV5-1; CDR3 DNA: TGCGCCAGCAGCTACAACCCGGGACAGGAATCCTACAATGAGCAGTTCTTC; CDR3 protein: CASSYNPGQESYNEQFF